A selection of T cell receptor beta chains follows, all from one sample in a study of CD8+ T cells in alopecia areata. The assay was immunoSEQ multiplex PCR, and TCRdb's table has in-frame clones only and misses some. The sample has over 200,000 clones; around 62% are singletons. The specimen comprised CD4+ T cells sorted from blood, sampled at week 0. These receptors all stem from a human donor with alopecia areata. The CDR3 runs from the conserved cysteine through the conserved F or W. A D gene is named only where the DNA matches it firmly. Rows may omit the clone size; those that give it use once, few, many or a size class.

clone size: NA; D gene: TRBD1; J gene: TRBJ2-2; V gene: TRBV11-1; CDR3 protein: CASSSDRAGGELFF; CDR3 DNA: TGTGCCAGCAGCTCGGACAGGGCTGGCGGGGAGCTGTTTTTT
clone size: few; D gene: TRBD2; J gene: TRBJ2-1; V gene: TRBV29-1; CDR3 protein: CSVTSGGTNEQFF; CDR3 DNA: TGCAGCGTTACTAGCGGGGGAACAAATGAGCAGTTCTTC
clone size: few; D gene: TRBD1; J gene: TRBJ2-3; V gene: TRBV30; CDR3 protein: CAWTIQGYDTQYF; CDR3 DNA: TGTGCCTGGACGATACAGGGGTACGATACGCAGTATTTT
clone size: NA; D gene: TRBD2; J gene: TRBJ2-1; V gene: TRBV2; CDR3 protein: CASSNIRGGVEQFF; CDR3 DNA: TGTGCCAGCAGTAATATACGGGGGGGCGTTGAGCAGTTCTTC
clone size: NA; D gene: TRBD1; J gene: TRBJ1-6; V gene: TRBV7-9; CDR3 protein: CASSPGTGKRSLHF; CDR3 DNA: TGTGCCAGCAGCCCCGGGACAGGGAAGCGATCCCTCCACTTT
clone size: few; D gene: NA; J gene: TRBJ2-3; V gene: TRBV18; CDR3 protein: CASSPQASDTQYF; CDR3 DNA: TGTGCCAGCTCACCACAGGCGTCAGATACGCAGTATTTT
clone size: NA; D gene: TRBD1; J gene: TRBJ2-7; V gene: TRBV5-1; CDR3 protein: CASSWDRNYEQYF; CDR3 DNA: TGCGCCAGCAGCTGGGACAGGAACTACGAGCAGTACTTC
clone size: NA; D gene: NA; J gene: TRBJ2-7; V gene: TRBV7-4; CDR3 protein: CASSLDPCTTEQYF; CDR3 DNA: TGTGCCAGCAGCTTAGACCCTTGTACGACCGAGCAGTACTTC
clone size: few; D gene: NA; J gene: TRBJ2-2; V gene: TRBV14; CDR3 protein: CASSPAALNTGELFF; CDR3 DNA: TGTGCCAGCAGCCCGGCAGCTTTGAACACCGGGGAGCTGTTTTTT
clone size: NA; D gene: NA; J gene: TRBJ2-7; V gene: TRBV5-1; CDR3 protein: CASSPQRAGEAYEQYF; CDR3 DNA: TGCGCCAGCAGCCCGCAGCGGGCAGGGGAAGCCTACGAGCAGTACTTC
clone size: NA; D gene: TRBD2; J gene: TRBJ2-7; V gene: TRBV29-1; CDR3 protein: CSASSRGVGAYEQYF; CDR3 DNA: TGCAGCGCCTCATCCCGGGGGGTCGGCGCCTACGAGCAGTACTTC
clone size: NA; D gene: NA; J gene: TRBJ2-7; V gene: TRBV4-2; CDR3 protein: CASSQDRGRYEQYF; CDR3 DNA: TGTGCCAGCAGCCAAGATAGAGGCCGGTACGAGCAGTACTTC
clone size: NA; D gene: TRBD2; J gene: TRBJ2-7; V gene: TRBV5-1; CDR3 protein: CASSLTSGRASYEQYF; CDR3 DNA: TGCGCCAGCAGCTTGACTAGCGGGAGGGCCTCCTACGAGCAGTACTTC
clone size: NA; D gene: NA; J gene: TRBJ2-1; V gene: TRBV20-1; CDR3 protein: CSGGPYNEQFF; CDR3 DNA: TGCAGTGGCGGACCATACAATGAGCAGTTCTTC
clone size: NA; D gene: TRBD1; J gene: TRBJ1-6; V gene: TRBV9; CDR3 protein: CASSVRDSFNSPLHF; CDR3 DNA: TGTGCCAGCAGCGTGAGGGACAGCTTTAATTCACCCCTCCACTTT
clone size: NA; D gene: NA; J gene: TRBJ1-1; V gene: TRBV30; CDR3 protein: CAWDRTNTEAFF; CDR3 DNA: TGTGCCTGGGACAGGACTAACACTGAAGCTTTCTTT
clone size: NA; D gene: TRBD1; J gene: TRBJ1-1; V gene: TRBV30; CDR3 protein: CAWETGGTEAFF; CDR3 DNA: TGTGCCTGGGAGACAGGGGGCACTGAAGCTTTCTTT
clone size: NA; D gene: NA; J gene: TRBJ1-1; V gene: TRBV5-1; CDR3 protein: CASRYGQTNEAFF; CDR3 DNA: TGCGCCAGCAGATATGGACAGACAAATGAAGCTTTCTTT
clone size: NA; D gene: TRBD2; J gene: TRBJ2-5; V gene: TRBV23-1; CDR3 protein: CASSPLTSGRVDRETQYF; CDR3 DNA: TGCGCCAGCAGTCCCCTGACTAGCGGGAGGGTGGATCGAGAGACCCAGTACTTC
clone size: NA; D gene: NA; J gene: TRBJ2-7; V gene: TRBV30; CDR3 protein: CAWISKGDSYEQYF; CDR3 DNA: TGTGCCTGGATATCGAAGGGGGACTCCTACGAGCAGTACTTC
clone size: NA; D gene: NA; J gene: TRBJ2-5; V gene: TRBV30; CDR3 protein: CAWSVRALQETQYF; CDR3 DNA: TGTGCCTGGAGTGTAAGGGCCCTCCAAGAGACCCAGTACTTC
clone size: NA; D gene: TRBD1; J gene: TRBJ1-4; V gene: TRBV27; CDR3 protein: CASSHYPDRVREKLFF; CDR3 DNA: TGTGCCAGCAGTCACTACCCGGACAGGGTGCGTGAAAAACTGTTTTTT
clone size: NA; D gene: NA; J gene: TRBJ1-1; V gene: TRBV9; CDR3 protein: CASSPLFETEAFF; CDR3 DNA: TGTGCCAGCAGCCCCCTGTTTGAGACTGAAGCTTTCTTT
clone size: few; D gene: NA; J gene: TRBJ1-6; V gene: TRBV5-6; CDR3 protein: CASSRDRWYSPLHF; CDR3 DNA: TGTGCCAGCAGCCGGGACCGGTGGTATTCACCCCTCCACTTT
clone size: NA; D gene: NA; J gene: TRBJ2-7; V gene: TRBV7-9; CDR3 protein: CASSLGGRHPWGYEQYF; CDR3 DNA: TGTGCCAGCAGCTTAGGAGGGCGACATCCCTGGGGCTACGAGCAGTACTTC
clone size: few; D gene: NA; J gene: TRBJ2-2; V gene: TRBV28; CDR3 protein: CASSFFGGELFF; CDR3 DNA: TGTGCCAGCAGTTTTTTCGGAGGGGAGCTGTTTTTT
clone size: NA; D gene: TRBD1; J gene: TRBJ1-2; V gene: TRBV6-5; CDR3 protein: CASRKSGQENYGYTF; CDR3 DNA: TGTGCCAGCAGAAAATCGGGACAGGAAAACTATGGCTACACCTTC
clone size: NA; D gene: TRBD2; J gene: TRBJ2-1; V gene: TRBV6-6; CDR3 protein: CASSYERLAGGNEQFF; CDR3 DNA: TGTGCCAGCAGTTACGAGCGGCTAGCGGGAGGTAATGAGCAGTTCTTC
clone size: NA; D gene: NA; J gene: TRBJ2-3; V gene: TRBV30; CDR3 protein: CAWSEAIPFSTQYF; CDR3 DNA: TGTGCCTGGAGTGAGGCTATTCCCTTCTCGACCCAGTATTTT
clone size: NA; D gene: TRBD1; J gene: TRBJ1-5; V gene: TRBV29-1; CDR3 protein: CSVITGTGSNQPQHF; CDR3 DNA: TGCAGCGTAATTACCGGGACAGGAAGCAATCAGCCCCAGCATTTT
clone size: NA; D gene: TRBD1; J gene: TRBJ1-1; V gene: TRBV29-1; CDR3 protein: CSVEGRTGGVKTEAFF; CDR3 DNA: TGCAGCGTTGAGGGGAGGACAGGGGGCGTTAAAACTGAAGCTTTCTTT
clone size: NA; D gene: NA; J gene: TRBJ2-4; V gene: TRBV30; CDR3 protein: CAWTKFPRGKNIQYF; CDR3 DNA: TGTGCCTGGACCAAGTTCCCCCGAGGCAAAAACATTCAGTACTTC
clone size: NA; D gene: NA; J gene: TRBJ2-7; V gene: TRBV30; CDR3 protein: CAWSVLYEQYF; CDR3 DNA: TGTGCCTGGAGTGTACTGTACGAGCAGTACTTC
clone size: NA; D gene: NA; J gene: TRBJ2-1; V gene: TRBV29-1; CDR3 protein: CSVDRYNEQFF; CDR3 DNA: TGCAGCGTTGACAGGTACAATGAGCAGTTCTTC
clone size: NA; D gene: NA; J gene: TRBJ2-7; V gene: TRBV4-1; CDR3 protein: CASSLARAESYEQYF; CDR3 DNA: TGCGCCAGCAGCCTAGCCAGGGCCGAATCCTACGAGCAGTACTTC